Each of the 9 T cell receptor beta chains below was sequenced from the same sample in a study of tumor and adjacent non-tumor tissue in lung cancer. Three rounds of nested PCR, following a modified ARM-PCR protocol, produced the TCRbeta library. TCRdb reprocessed the multiplex PCR reads with MiXCR, giving one entry per CDR3 protein. Here the sample spans fewer than 80,000 distinct CDR3 sequences, under 70% being singletons. No cell sorting was done before RNA was extracted from the tissue. Sequences were obtained from lung tumor tissue. All receptors derive from a woman aged 65 to 85 with non-small cell lung cancer.

This clonotype was detected a few times. This chain joins TRBV28 and TRBJ1-3, with D possibly TRBD1 on 6 matching bases. Trimming took 6 bases from V and 2 from J, leaving 14 bases between them. Germline CDR1 reads MDHEN; CDR2 reads SYDVKM. This CDR3 comprises 15 residues. The CDR3 sequence is CASRFPGDAGNTIYF. Here the CDR3 DNA reads TGTGCCAGCAGATTCCCAGGGGATGCTGGAAACACCATATATTTT.

This sequence joins TRBV7-9 and TRBJ1-5; TRBD1 matches at 8 bases. Germline V lookup: CDR1 SEHNR, CDR2 FQNEAQ (reference sequence). Losses at the gene ends were 5 bases for V and 8 bases for J; bases not matched to a gene: 11. The CDR3 contains 15 residues. The CDR3: CASSRDAGGSEPQHF. For the CDR3, the DNA is TGTGCCAGCAGCCGAGACGCAGGGGGCAGTGAGCCCCAGCATTTT. Using reference TRBV7-9 and TRBJ1-5 for the parts outside the CDR3, the full variable domain is DTGVSQNPRHKITKRGQNVTFRCDPISEHNRLYWYRQTLGQGPEFLTYFQNEAQLEKSRLLSDRFSAERPKGSFSTLEIQRTEQGDSAMYLCASSRDAGGSEPQHFGDGTRLSIL.

As for this clonotype: Mismatch with germline at one junction end may stem from a read error. The V call is TRBV30, the J call TRBJ2-2; tentatively, D is TRBD2 (5 bases). The CDR3 is 11 residues long. Germline V lookup: CDR1 GTSNPN, CDR2 SVGIG (reference sequence). The chain's CDR3 is CVVANIGELFF. CDR3 DNA sequence: TGTGTGGTAGCGAACATCGGGGAGCTGTTTTTT. The whole variable domain, remainder taken from reference TRBV30 and TRBJ2-2, is SQTIHQWPATLVQPVGSPLSLECTVEGTSNPNLYWYRQAAGRGLQLLFYSVGIGQISSEVPQNLSASRPQDRQFILSSKKLLLSDSGFYLCVVANIGELFFGEGSRLTVL.

Concerning this clonotype itself: Lacking the conserved final phenylalanine or tryptophan, this CDR3 likely reflects a read error. The CDR3 region has the DNA TGTGCCAGTAGCCGTCAGCTTGGCGGGGGTTTTGATGAGCAGTTCTCC. This gives the protein CASSRQLGGGFDEQFS. The V and J genes are TRBV13 and TRBJ2-1; 7 bases are shared with TRBD2. The CDR3 totals 16 residues. J lost 8 bases, V lost 9 bases, and 19 bases had no gene match. The germline V gene encodes CDR1 PRHDT and CDR2 FYEKMQ (reference sequence).

As for this clonotype: A read error may produce the germline difference seen at one junction end. The V call is TRBV29-1, the J call TRBJ1-4; D possibly corresponds to TRBD1 (6 bases). The germline CDR1 and CDR2 sequences are SQVTM and ANQGSEA. CDR3 length: 14 residues. DNA of the CDR3: TGCAGCGTCGGACATGGGGGGGCTAATGAAAAATTGTTTTTT. Translation gives CSVGHGGANEKLFF. Supplemented by reference TRBV29-1 and TRBJ1-4, the full variable domain reads SAVISQKPSRDICQRGTSLTIQCQVDSQVTMMFWYRQQPGQSLTLIATANQGSEATYESGFVIDKFPISRPNLTFSTLTVSNMSPEDSSIYLCSVGHGGANEKLFFGSGTQLSVL.

For this clonotype: The CDR3 does not end in the conserved phenylalanine or tryptophan, so this is likely a read error. This rearrangement joins TRBV6-2 or TRBV6-3 to TRBJ2-2, with D tentatively TRBD1 (6 bases). V was pared by 5 bases and J by 7 bases, with 17 bases between. Germline values: CDR1 MNHEY, CDR2 SVGEGT. This CDR3 has 15 residues. The CDR3 nucleotides read TGTGCCAGCAGTGACACAGGGAGTCAGGACGGGGAGCTGTTTCTT. Translating it yields CASSDTGSQDGELFL.

As concerns this clonotype: Its ends do not fully match the called genes, so a read error is possible. The rearrangement uses TRBV4-1 and TRBJ2-7; no reliable D call. Per the germline V gene, CDR1 is MGHRA and CDR2 is YSYEKL. The CDR3 runs to 16 residues. The CDR3 bases are TGCGCCAGTAGCCAAGAATACACGGAATATTATTACGAGCAGTACTTC. This gives the protein CASSQEYTEYYYEQYF.

This clonotype has a handful of counts. The genes are TRBV5-1 and TRBJ2-1; 9 bases agree with TRBD1. From germline, CDR1 is SGHRS and CDR2 YFSETQ. The CDR3 is 15 residues long. V gave up 4 bases and J gave up 3 bases; unmatched junction bases: 5. CDR3 sequence (DNA): TGCGCCAGCAGCCGACAGGGGGTCCTCTACAATGAGCAGTTCTTC. It is translated as CASSRQGVLYNEQFF.

A remark on this clonotype: The junction departs from the called germline gene at one end, perhaps through a read error. This sequence joins TRBV12-3 or TRBV12-4 and TRBJ2-5, with unresolved D. This CDR3 spans 13 amino acids. The CDR3 reads CARSLGRKETQYF. The CDR3 DNA is TGTGCCAGAAGTTTAGGGCGGAAAGAGACCCAGTACTTC.